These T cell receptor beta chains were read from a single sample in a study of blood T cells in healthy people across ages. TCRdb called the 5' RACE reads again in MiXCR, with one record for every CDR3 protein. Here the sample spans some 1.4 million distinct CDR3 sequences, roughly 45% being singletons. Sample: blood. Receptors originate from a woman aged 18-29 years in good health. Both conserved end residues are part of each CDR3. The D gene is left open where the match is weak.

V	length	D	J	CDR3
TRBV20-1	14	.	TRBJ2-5	CSARDNMIGNEQYF
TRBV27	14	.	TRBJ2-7	CASSFKQGPYEQYF
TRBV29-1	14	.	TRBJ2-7	CSVAPNQGGYEQYF
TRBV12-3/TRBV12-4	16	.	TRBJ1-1	CASSFRLPGRNTEAFF
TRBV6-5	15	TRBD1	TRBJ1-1	CARRDRGVGNTEAFF
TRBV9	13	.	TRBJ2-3	CAGSEPARDTQYF
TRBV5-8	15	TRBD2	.	CASSFLLAGSYEQYF
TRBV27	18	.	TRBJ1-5	CASEAEPDRRASNQPQHF
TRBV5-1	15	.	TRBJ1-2	CASMPRTEANYGYTF
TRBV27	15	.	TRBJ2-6	CASSYTGSGANVLTF
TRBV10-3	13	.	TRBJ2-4	CAISLQGGNIQYF